Shown below are 31 T cell receptor beta chains from a single sample sequenced in a study of T cells in narcolepsy. Here immunoSEQ multiplex PCR was the method, and the copy in TCRdb shows in-frame clones only, minus some. The sample records around 39,000 clones, approximately 85% being singletons. Sequencing was done on a sample of CD45RA- memory CD4+ T cells from PBMCs. The receptors shown here come from a human donor with narcolepsy.

With respect to this clone: Compared with germline, one end of the junction differs, possibly owing to a read error. The V gene is TRBV9, the J gene TRBJ2-2, with TRBD1 matching over 8 bases. There are 14 residues in the CDR3. Per germline, CDR1 SGDLS and CDR2 YYNGEE. The CDR3 loop is CASNVGQGGGELFF. CDR3 sequence (DNA): TGTGCCAGCAACGTAGGACAGGGTGGCGGGGAGCTGTTTTTT.

Worth noting for this clone: One junction end does not reproduce the germline sequence, and a read error may be involved. The chain couples TRBV27 to TRBJ2-5, with D possibly being TRBD1 (7 bases). CDR1 MNHEY and CDR2 SMNVEV come from the germline V gene (reference sequence). This CDR3 region has 15 residues. The CDR3 region is CASSLGGGGQGTQYF. The DNA of the CDR3 is TGTGCCAGCAGTTTGGGAGGAGGGGGCCAAGGGACCCAGTACTTC.

This chain uses TRBV30 with TRBJ1-1, with D perhaps matching TRBD1 (5 bases). This CDR3 spans 15 amino acids. Trimming stripped 8 bases from V and 7 bases from J, with 26 bases between. Germline V gives CDR1 GTSNPN, CDR2 SVGIG (reference sequence). The CDR3 DNA reads as TGTGCCGGCGGGGCGAGGGCCGAGTCCTCTCGTGAAGCTTTCTTT. This gives the protein CAGGARAESSREAFF.

This chain links TRBV19 with TRBJ1-6; the D gene is possibly TRBD1 (5 bases). CDR3 length equals 13 residues. Germline V gene lookup returns CDR1 LNHDA and CDR2 SQIVND (reference sequence). V lost 6 bases and J lost 10, with 13 bases in between. CDR3 protein: CASRSQGGSPLHF. CDR3 nucleotides: TGTGCCAGTAGGTCGCAGGGTGGATCACCCCTCCACTTT.

The chain has TRBV11-2 and TRBJ1-5; D is perhaps TRBD1 (6 bases). CDR3 size: 14 residues. Germline V gene lookup returns CDR1 SGHAT and CDR2 FQNNGV. The germline V and J ends were trimmed by 3 bases and 3 bases, with 9 bases remaining between them. The CDR3 coding sequence is TGTGCCAGCAGCTTCGGACAGCACAATCAGCCCCAGCATTTT. It yields the protein CASSFGQHNQPQHF.

J is TRBJ1-6 and V is TRBV7-2, with D tentatively TRBD1 (5 bases). CDR1 and CDR2 from the germline V gene are SGHTA and FQGNSA. The V end was cut by 2 bases, the J end by 0 bases, with 14 bases between. The CDR3 consists of 18 residues. The CDR3 coding sequence is TGTGCCAGCAGCTTACGGGGCCAACTAAGCTCCTATAATTCACCCCTCCACTTT. Encoded protein: CASSLRGQLSSYNSPLHF.

This clone was seen only once. This sequence joins TRBV5-1 and TRBJ2-5, with 10 bases aligning to TRBD2. The CDR3 sequence is 14 residues long. Germline V gene sequence: CDR1 SGHRS, CDR2 YFSETQ. Germline trimming cut 3 bases from V and 5 bases from J; bases unmatched to any gene: 4. The CDR3 nucleotides are TGCGCCAGCAGCTGGACTAGCGGTAGGGAGACCCAGTACTTC. Translating gives CASSWTSGRETQYF.

The chain has TRBV7-8 and TRBJ1-4; D gene uncertain. This CDR3 has 13 residues. In germline, CDR1 is SGHVS, CDR2 FQNEAQ. V was shortened by 1 base and J by 7 bases, with 7 bases between the two germline ends. CDR3 nucleotide sequence: TGTGCCAGCAGCTTAGTAGGGATTGAAAAACTGTTTTTT. This codes for CASSLVGIEKLFF.

A single count supports this clone. This chain joins TRBV5-6 and TRBJ2-1; TRBD2 matches 8 bases. Germline V gene data show CDR1 as SGHDT and CDR2 as YYEEEE. CDR3 size: 16 residues. The V and J ends lost 4 bases and 7 bases, in that order; junction bases with no gene match: 13. This CDR3 is CASSPPQGTSINEQFF. In DNA form, the CDR3 reads TGTGCCAGCAGCCCACCTCAGGGGACTAGTATTAATGAGCAGTTCTTC.

The chain combines TRBV9 with TRBJ2-1, with TRBD1 identical over 8 bases. The CDR3 is 14 residues long. Germline CDR1 reads SGDLS; CDR2 reads YYNGEE. V lost 4 bases, J lost 4 bases, and 4 bases stayed unmatched. The CDR3 sequence is CASSPRTGYNEQFF. In DNA, the CDR3 is TGTGCCAGCAGCCCACGGACAGGGTACAATGAGCAGTTCTTC.

The chain joins TRBV10-3 to TRBJ1-1; D not resolved. Trimming stripped 7 bases from V and 5 bases from J, with 11 bases between. This CDR3 is built from 12 residues. Germline V gives CDR1 ENHRY, CDR2 SYGVKD. This CDR3 reads CAITNSGTEAFF. The CDR3 coding sequence is TGTGCCATCACCAACAGTGGGACTGAAGCTTTCTTT.

The chain has TRBV7-9 and TRBJ2-1; 9 nucleotides match TRBD2. The CDR3 covers 16 residues. CDR1 is SEHNR and CDR2 is FQNEAQ in the germline V gene (reference sequence). V was clipped by 5 bases and J by 4 bases; unmatched bases: 9. CDR3 loop: CASSLGTSGSYNEQFF. The CDR3 region has the DNA TGTGCCAGCAGCCTGGGAACTAGCGGGTCTTACAATGAGCAGTTCTTC.

V usage is TRBV6-5 and J usage is TRBJ1-3; D call uncertain. The CDR3 consists of 13 residues. The germline V gene has CDR1 MNHEY and CDR2 SVGAGI. With 5 bases removed from V and 4 bases from J, the gap between germline ends came to 9 bases. The CDR3 bases are TGTGCCAGCAGTGAATCCTCCGGAAACACCATATATTTT. It specifies CASSESSGNTIYF.

This chain links TRBV7-6 with TRBJ2-2; 10 bases fit TRBD1. The CDR3 sequence is 15 residues long. J was trimmed by 2 bases and V by 4 bases; bases with no gene match: 1. The germline V gene encodes CDR1 SGHVS and CDR2 FNYEAQ. In DNA form, the CDR3 reads TGTGCCAGCAGCTCGACAGGGGGCAACACCGGGGAGCTGTTTTTT. Encoded protein: CASSSTGGNTGELFF.

This chain joins TRBV18 and TRBJ1-1, with D uncertain. This CDR3 region has 13 residues. The germline V gene encodes CDR1 KGHSH and CDR2 LQKENI. Trimming left V 4 bases short and J 0 bases short, with 6 bases between. Here the CDR3 DNA reads TGTGCCAGCTCACAAGAGATGAACACTGAAGCTTTCTTT. This sequence encodes CASSQEMNTEAFF.

V gene TRBV4-3 combines with J gene TRBJ2-3; 9 bases are shared with TRBD2. Trimming removed 2 bases from V and 2 bases from J; junction bases left unmatched: 11. The CDR3 runs to 18 residues. Germline CDR1 LGHNA, CDR2 YSLEER. CDR3 coding DNA: TGCGCCAGCAGCCAATACTCCAACTTAGCGGGGGCCACAGATACGCAGTATTTT. Protein: CASSQYSNLAGATDTQYF.

The J gene is TRBJ1-1, the V gene TRBV5-4; D may be TRBD1 (5 bases). The CDR3 is 14 residues long. With 4 bases removed from V and 2 bases from J, the gap between germline ends came to 12 bases. Germline CDR1 reads SGHNT; CDR2 reads YYREEE (reference sequence). CDR3 coding DNA: TGTGCCAGCAGCCCGGCCGGGGGTAACACTGAAGCTTTCTTT. Translation gives CASSPAGGNTEAFF.

The gene calls are TRBV11-2 and TRBJ2-7; 11 nucleotides line up with TRBD2. The CDR3 covers 18 residues. The V gene end was trimmed by 5 bases and the J gene end by 6 bases; junction bases not matched to a gene: 18. Germline CDR1 reads SGHAT; CDR2 reads FQNNGV. CDR3 DNA: TGTGCCAGCAGCCCCTTAGTTTCTAGCGGGGGGAAGAGGGGCGAGCAGTACTTC. Translating it yields CASSPLVSSGGKRGEQYF.

This clone appeared a single time. The chain is built from TRBV6-5 and TRBJ1-2; TRBD1 aligns across 7 bases. With 2 bases clipped from V and 8 bases from J, the junction kept 5 bases outside the gene matches. CDR3 size: 13 residues. Germline V gene lookup returns CDR1 MNHEY and CDR2 SVGAGI. The CDR3 is CASSYATGDGYTF. The CDR3 coding sequence is TGTGCCAGCAGTTACGCCACAGGGGACGGCTACACCTTC.

The chain couples TRBV5-2 to TRBJ1-2. TRBV5-2 constitutes a pseudogene. The CDR3 is made up of 17 amino acids. As DNA, the CDR3 is TGTGCCAGCAATAGGTGGCGAGAGTACGAAAGGACCTATGGCTACACCTTC. Protein product: CASNRWREYERTYGYTF.

This sequence joins TRBV18 and TRBJ1-1; 7 positions match TRBD1. Germline V CDR1 and CDR2: KGHSH, LQKENI. Losses at the gene ends were 4 bases for V and 5 bases for J; bases not matched to a gene: 4. The CDR3 contains 13 residues. The CDR3 DNA reads as TGTGCCAGCTCACAGGGGGCAGAGACTGAAGCTTTCTTT. As protein: CASSQGAETEAFF.

The chain combines TRBV5-5 with TRBJ2-4; a possible D gene is TRBD2 (5 bases). The CDR3 totals 13 residues. Germline CDR1 reads SGHKS; CDR2 reads YYEKEE (reference sequence). V was trimmed by 4 bases and J by 9 bases, leaving 14 bases between them. The CDR3: CASSLSSWGIQYF. The CDR3 nucleotides read TGTGCCAGCAGCCTATCTAGCTGGGGCATTCAGTACTTC.

The chain combines TRBV27 with TRBJ2-7; possible D gene TRBD1, 7 bases. The CDR3 extends over 14 amino acids. Germline V gene lookup returns CDR1 MNHEY and CDR2 SMNVEV (reference sequence). V lost 4 bases and J lost 2, with 12 bases in between. The CDR3 protein is CASSSRGDPYEQYF. CDR3 bases: TGTGCCAGCAGTTCCAGGGGGGACCCCTACGAGCAGTACTTC.

V gene TRBV19 combines with J gene TRBJ1-2; maybe TRBD1 (6 bases). This CDR3 has 15 amino acids. Trimming left V 2 bases short and J 3 bases short, with 13 bases between. From germline, CDR1 is LNHDA and CDR2 SQIVND (reference sequence). Here the CDR3 DNA reads TGTGCCAGTAGTATAAGTCGGGGGGCTTACTATGGCTACACCTTC. Encoded protein: CASSISRGAYYGYTF.

The chain recombines TRBV7-2 with TRBJ2-3; 8 nucleotides match TRBD2. Germline V lookup: CDR1 SGHTA, CDR2 FQGNSA. Losses at the gene ends were 5 bases for V and 4 bases for J; bases not matched to a gene: 8. This CDR3 is built from 15 residues. The chain's CDR3 is CASSAPGGGPDTQYF. In DNA, the CDR3 is TGTGCCAGCAGCGCCCCCGGGGGGGGTCCAGATACGCAGTATTTT. Using reference TRBV7-2 and TRBJ2-3 for the parts outside the CDR3, the full variable domain is GAGVSQSPSNKVTEKGKDVELRCDPISGHTALYWYRQSLGQGLEFLIYFQGNSAPDKSGLPSDRFSAERTGGSVSTLTIQRTQQEDSAVYLCASSAPGGGPDTQYFGPGTRLTVL.

The chain carries TRBV4-3 and TRBJ1-2; a weak D match, TRBD1 (6 bases). The CDR3 length is 15 residues. The germline V gene has CDR1 LGHNA and CDR2 YSLEER. V was cut by 4 bases and J by 6 bases, with 18 bases left in between. Written as DNA, the CDR3 is TGCGCCAGCAGCCCCCCGGGGGCGCCGTTCAATGGCTACACCTTC. It yields the protein CASSPPGAPFNGYTF.

This CDR3 reads CASTRTGPADGYTF. CDR3 DNA: TGTGCCAGCACCCGGACAGGGCCCGCCGATGGCTACACCTTC. This rearrangement joins TRBV27 to TRBJ1-2; 8 nucleotides line up with TRBD1. The J segment lost 6 bases and the V segment lost 7 bases, leaving 10 bases of the junction unmatched. CDR3 length: 14 residues. The germline CDR1 and CDR2 sequences are MNHEY and SMNVEV (reference sequence).

The rearrangement joins TRBV5-6 to TRBJ2-5; TRBD2 aligns across 9 bases. Losses at the gene ends were 3 bases for V and 4 bases for J; bases not matched to a gene: 10. The length of the CDR3 is 16 residues. Per the germline V gene, CDR1 is SGHDT and CDR2 is YYEEEE. The CDR3 nucleotides are TGTGCCAGCAGCTCATTGGGGCGGGGGGGCCGAGAGACCCAGTACTTC. Amino acids: CASSSLGRGGRETQYF. The whole variable domain, remainder taken from reference TRBV5-6 and TRBJ2-5, is DAGVTQSPTHLIKTRGQQVTLRCSPKSGHDTVSWYQQALGQGPQFIFQYYEEEERQRGNFPDRFSGHQFPNYSSELNVNALLLGDSALYLCASSSLGRGGRETQYFGPGTRLLVL.

This chain links TRBV30 with TRBJ2-1; 7 nucleotides line up with TRBD1. The CDR3 contains 15 residues. CDR1 is GTSNPN and CDR2 is SVGIG in the germline V gene (reference sequence). V lost 4 bases and J lost 0; bases outside the gene matches: 6. The CDR3 DNA reads TGTGCCTGGAACAACAGGGGAAGCTCCTACAATGAGCAGTTCTTC. Protein sequence: CAWNNRGSSYNEQFF.

The chain uses TRBV5-1 and TRBJ2-3; 7 bases fit TRBD1. This CDR3 region has 15 residues. Unmatched junction bases numbered 4, after V lost 3 bases and J lost 0 bases. Germline V CDR1 and CDR2: SGHRS, YFSETQ. The CDR3 here is CASSSGQASTDTQYF. CDR3 bases: TGCGCCAGCAGCTCCGGACAGGCTAGCACAGATACGCAGTATTTT.

The chain links TRBV15 to TRBJ1-1; 11 bases are a match to TRBD1. Trimming cost V 3 bases and J 4 bases; bases outside gene matches: 7. Looked up from germline, CDR1 is LNHNV and CDR2 is YYDKDF (reference sequence). The CDR3 is made up of 16 amino acids. As DNA, the CDR3 is TGTGCCACCAGCAGGCTAGTAGGGACAGGGGGCACTGAAGCTTTCTTT. This codes for CATSRLVGTGGTEAFF. The full variable domain, in which reference TRBV15 and TRBJ1-1 provide the parts outside the CDR3, is DAMVIQNPRYQVTQFGKPVTLSCSQTLNHNVMYWYQQKSSQAPKLLFHYYDKDFNNEADTPDNFQSRRPNTSFCFLDIRSPGLGDTAMYLCATSRLVGTGGTEAFFGQGTRLTVV.